What follows are 5 T cell receptor beta chains derived from one specimen sequenced in a study of blood T cells in healthy people across ages. Primers used in a second PCR of about 6 to 12 cycles were a sample-barcoded 5' primer and a J-beta primer mix. Each CDR3 protein gets one entry after TCRdb re-called the 5' RACE reads with MiXCR. The data show about 590,000 distinct CDR3 sequences, with around 31% seen just once and about 15% held by the top ten. The sequencing input was blood. All receptors derive from a woman at least 80 years old in good health.

There are many counts of this clonotype. The V and J genes are TRBV18 and TRBJ1-2; the D gene is possibly TRBD1 (6 bases). V lost 2 bases and J lost 5, with 12 bases in between. From germline, CDR1 is KGHSH and CDR2 LQKENI. The CDR3 consists of 14 residues. The CDR3 loop reads CASSPNGQPYGYTF. The CDR3 nucleotides are TGTGCCAGCTCACCAAATGGACAGCCGTATGGCTACACCTTC.

This clonotype has more than one count but fewer than ten. The chain has TRBV6-6 and TRBJ1-2, with D possibly matching TRBD1 (6 bases). This CDR3 is built from 13 residues. CDR1 MNHNY and CDR2 SVGAGI come from the germline V gene (reference sequence). V dropped 2 bases and J dropped 6 bases, with 10 bases sitting between them. As DNA, the CDR3 is TGTGCCAGCAGTTACACAGGGTCGGATGGCTACACCTTC. This encodes CASSYTGSDGYTF.

This clonotype was seen at least ten times. This chain uses TRBV20-1 with TRBJ2-1; D remains unclear. The germline V gene has CDR1 DFQATT and CDR2 SNEGSKA (reference sequence). The CDR3 has 13 amino acids. The V end lost 3 bases, the J end lost 6 bases, and 12 bases lay between the germline ends. CDR3 DNA sequence: TGCAGTGCTAGTTGGGTCGAGAGCAATGAGCAGTTCTTC. It codes for CSASWVESNEQFF.

Ten or more counts support this clonotype. DNA for the CDR3: TGCGCCAGCAGCCCTCCGAGACAGCTCAATGAGCAGTTCTTC. It translates to CASSPPRQLNEQFF. V usage is TRBV5-1 and J usage is TRBJ2-1; the D gene is possibly TRBD1 (5 bases). Germline-derived CDR1 and CDR2 are SGHRS and YFSETQ. This CDR3 comprises 14 residues. The V end was cut by 4 bases, the J end by 6 bases, with 14 bases between.

A note on this clonotype: At one end, the junction sequence differs from germline, possibly due to a read error. V gene TRBV16 combines with J gene TRBJ2-5; D might be TRBD1 or TRBD2, each matching 6 bases. CDR3 length: 15 residues. Germline V lookup: CDR1 KGHSY, CDR2 FQNENV. DNA of the CDR3: TGTGCCAGCAGCCAATTCCGGGGGCCACAAGGGACCCAGTACTTC. This sequence encodes CASSQFRGPQGTQYF. The whole variable domain, filled in from reference TRBV16 and TRBJ2-5, reads GEEVAQTPKHLVRGEGQKAKLYCAPIKGHSYVFWYQQVLKNEFKFLISFQNENVFDETGMPKERFSAKCLPNSPCSLEIQATKLEDSAVYFCASSQFRGPQGTQYFGPGTRLLVL.